The present T cell receptor beta chain was sequenced within a study of blood T cell repertoires in COVID-19. Looking at the study overall: There were acute and convalescent COVID-19 samples, and they came from the United States, Italy and Spain. The analysed material was cDNA or gDNA that came from T cells, B-cell-depleted T cells, or PBMCs.

Germline loops: CDR1 MNHEY, CDR2 SVGAGI. Trimming at V came to 8 bases and at J to 5 bases, leaving 14 bases not matched to a gene. The CDR3 loop spans 15 amino acids. Per the original data handling: Amplification of reference gene primers was used by the study to estimate nucleated cell counts. Using immunoSEQ multiplex PCR, the repertoire was profiled, and TCRdb retains in-frame clones only, with some absent. The DNA was the basis for D and trimming; V, J and clone size are from that table. The data contain fewer than 85,000 clones, around 83% of them singletons. Sequencing was done on a sample of peripheral blood. The sequence came from an elderly man with acute or convalescent COVID-19. The chain is built from TRBV6-5 and TRBJ2-7, with TRBD1 matching 8 bases. The CDR3 loop reads CASSVFGTGPDEQYF. CDR3 nucleotide sequence: TGTGCCAGCTCGGTTTTCGGGACAGGACCCGACGAGCAGTACTTC.